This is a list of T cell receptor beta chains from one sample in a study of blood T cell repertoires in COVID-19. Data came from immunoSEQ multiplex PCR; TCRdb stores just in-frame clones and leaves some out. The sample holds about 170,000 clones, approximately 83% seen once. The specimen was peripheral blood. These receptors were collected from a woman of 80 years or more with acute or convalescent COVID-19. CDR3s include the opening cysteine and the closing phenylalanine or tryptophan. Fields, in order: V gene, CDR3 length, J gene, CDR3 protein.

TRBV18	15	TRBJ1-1	CASSEDRGPNTEAFF
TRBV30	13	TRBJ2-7	CAWGTGVDYEQYF
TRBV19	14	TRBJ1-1	CASSKRQGNTEAFF
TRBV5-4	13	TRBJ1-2	CASSSPDKRGYTF
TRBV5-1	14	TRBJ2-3	CASSSVGGIDTQYF
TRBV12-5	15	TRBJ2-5	CASGSTSSGGETQYF
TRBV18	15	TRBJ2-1	CASSGRALEGNEQFF
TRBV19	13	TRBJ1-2	CASSMAGPYGYTF
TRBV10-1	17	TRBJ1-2	CASSEATEDRGDYGYTF
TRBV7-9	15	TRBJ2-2	CALGTSGFVIGELFF
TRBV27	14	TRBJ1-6	CASSYSSYNSPLHF
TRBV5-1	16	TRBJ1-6	CASSVDRLGANSPLHF
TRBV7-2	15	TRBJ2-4	CASSRRQGARLIQYF